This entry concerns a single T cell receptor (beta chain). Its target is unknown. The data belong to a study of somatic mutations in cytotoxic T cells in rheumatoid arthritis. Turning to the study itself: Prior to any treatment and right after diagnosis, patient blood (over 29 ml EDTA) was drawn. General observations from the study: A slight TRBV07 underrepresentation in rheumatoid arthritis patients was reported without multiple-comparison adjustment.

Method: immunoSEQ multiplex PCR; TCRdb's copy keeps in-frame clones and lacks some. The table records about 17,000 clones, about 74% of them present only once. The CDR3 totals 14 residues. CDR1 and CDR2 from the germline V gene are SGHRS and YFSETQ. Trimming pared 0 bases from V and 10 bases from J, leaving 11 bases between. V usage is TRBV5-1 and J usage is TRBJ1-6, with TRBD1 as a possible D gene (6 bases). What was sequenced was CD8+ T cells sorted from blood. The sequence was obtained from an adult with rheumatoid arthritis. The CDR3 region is CASSLGGQGSPLHF. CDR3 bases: TGCGCCAGCAGCTTGGGGGGACAAGGCTCACCCCTCCACTTT.